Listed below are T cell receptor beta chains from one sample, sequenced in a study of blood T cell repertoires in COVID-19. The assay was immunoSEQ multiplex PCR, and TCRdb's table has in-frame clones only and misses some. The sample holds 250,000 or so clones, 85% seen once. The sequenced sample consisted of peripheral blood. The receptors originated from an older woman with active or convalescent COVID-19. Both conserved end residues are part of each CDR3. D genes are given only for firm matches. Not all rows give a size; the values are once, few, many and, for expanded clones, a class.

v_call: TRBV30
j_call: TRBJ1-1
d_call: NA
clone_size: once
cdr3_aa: CAWGSWNTEAFF
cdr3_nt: TGTGCCTGGGGCAGTTGGAACACTGAAGCTTTCTTT

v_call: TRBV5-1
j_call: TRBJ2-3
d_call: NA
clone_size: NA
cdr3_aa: CASSLVAGLITDTQYF
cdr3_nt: TGCGCCAGCAGCTTGGTCGCAGGGCTCATCACAGATACGCAGTATTTT

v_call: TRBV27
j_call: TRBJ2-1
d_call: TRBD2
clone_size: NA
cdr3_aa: CASSRTSGSSDNEQFF
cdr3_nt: TGTGCCAGCAGCCGGACTAGCGGGAGTTCGGACAATGAGCAGTTCTTC

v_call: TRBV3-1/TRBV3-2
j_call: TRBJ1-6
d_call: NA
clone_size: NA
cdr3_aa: CASSRKVRDSPLHF
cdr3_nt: TGTGCCAGCAGCCGCAAAGTACGAGATTCACCCCTCCACTTT

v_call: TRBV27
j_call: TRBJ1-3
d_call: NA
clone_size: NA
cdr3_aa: CASSLFLPSGAGNTIYF
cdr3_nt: TGTGCCAGCAGTTTATTTTTACCATCGGGAGCTGGAAACACCATATATTTT

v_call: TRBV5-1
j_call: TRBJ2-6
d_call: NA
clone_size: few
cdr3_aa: CASSLETGIAGANVLTF
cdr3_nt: TGCGCCAGCAGCTTGGAAACAGGGATAGCTGGGGCCAACGTCCTGACTTTC

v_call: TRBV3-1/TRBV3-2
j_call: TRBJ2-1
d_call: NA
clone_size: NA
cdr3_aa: CASSRLALSSYNEQFF
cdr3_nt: TGTGCCAGCAGCCGCCTAGCCCTTAGCTCCTACAATGAGCAGTTCTTC

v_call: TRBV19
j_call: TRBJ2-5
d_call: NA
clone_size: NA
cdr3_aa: CASSKGAEETQYF
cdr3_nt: TGTGCCAGTAGTAAAGGGGCGGAGGAGACCCAGTACTTC

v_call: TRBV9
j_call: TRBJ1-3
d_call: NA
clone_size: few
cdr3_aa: CASSSLSGNTIYF
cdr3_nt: TGTGCCAGCAGCTCCCTCTCTGGAAACACCATATATTTT

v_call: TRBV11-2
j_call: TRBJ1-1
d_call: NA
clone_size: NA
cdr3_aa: CASTYTRGSGTEAFF
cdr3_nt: TGTGCCAGCACTTATACGAGGGGGTCGGGCACTGAAGCTTTCTTT

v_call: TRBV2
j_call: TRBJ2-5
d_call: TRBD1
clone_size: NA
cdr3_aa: CASSEQGVQETQYF
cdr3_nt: TGTGCCAGCAGTGAGCAGGGGGTCCAAGAGACCCAGTACTTC

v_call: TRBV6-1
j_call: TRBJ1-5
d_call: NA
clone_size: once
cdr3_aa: CASSESGYQPQHF
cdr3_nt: TGTGCCAGCAGTGAATCAGGTTATCAGCCCCAGCATTTT

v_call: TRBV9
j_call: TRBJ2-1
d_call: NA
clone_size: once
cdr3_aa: CASSVAGGNEQFF
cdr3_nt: TGTGCCAGCAGCGTAGCAGGTGGGAATGAGCAGTTCTTC

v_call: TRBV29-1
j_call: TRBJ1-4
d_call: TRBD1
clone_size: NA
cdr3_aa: CSVTGGETNEKLFF
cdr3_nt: TGCAGCGTTACAGGGGGCGAGACTAATGAAAAACTGTTTTTT

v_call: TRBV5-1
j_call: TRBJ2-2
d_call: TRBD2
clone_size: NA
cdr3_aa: CASSPPIGLAGVDGELFF
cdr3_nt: TGCGCCAGCAGCCCCCCCATCGGACTAGCGGGTGTGGACGGGGAGCTGTTTTTT

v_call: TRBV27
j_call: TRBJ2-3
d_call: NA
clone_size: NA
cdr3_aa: CASSFGQGGADTQYF
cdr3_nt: TGTGCCAGCAGTTTTGGGCAGGGAGGAGCAGATACGCAGTATTTT

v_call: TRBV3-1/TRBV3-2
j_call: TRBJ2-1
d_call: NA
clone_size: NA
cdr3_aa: CASSLDYYNEQFF
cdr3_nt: TGTGCCAGCAGCCTGGACTATTACAATGAGCAGTTCTTC

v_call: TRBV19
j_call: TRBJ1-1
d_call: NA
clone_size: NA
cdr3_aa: CASSSWYGSVTEAFF
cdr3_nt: TGTGCCAGTAGTTCTTGGTACGGGTCGGTCACTGAAGCTTTCTTT